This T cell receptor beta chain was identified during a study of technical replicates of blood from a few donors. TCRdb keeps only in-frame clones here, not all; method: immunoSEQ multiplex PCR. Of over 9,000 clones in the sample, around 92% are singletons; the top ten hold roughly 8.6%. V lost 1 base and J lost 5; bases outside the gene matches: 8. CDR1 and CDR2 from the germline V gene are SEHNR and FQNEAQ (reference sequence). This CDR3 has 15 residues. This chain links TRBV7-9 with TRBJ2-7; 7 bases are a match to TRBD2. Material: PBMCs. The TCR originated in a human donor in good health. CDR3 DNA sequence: TGTGCCAGCAGCTTAGTGGGGGGGAGGGCCAACGAGCAGTACTTC. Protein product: CASSLVGGRANEQYF.